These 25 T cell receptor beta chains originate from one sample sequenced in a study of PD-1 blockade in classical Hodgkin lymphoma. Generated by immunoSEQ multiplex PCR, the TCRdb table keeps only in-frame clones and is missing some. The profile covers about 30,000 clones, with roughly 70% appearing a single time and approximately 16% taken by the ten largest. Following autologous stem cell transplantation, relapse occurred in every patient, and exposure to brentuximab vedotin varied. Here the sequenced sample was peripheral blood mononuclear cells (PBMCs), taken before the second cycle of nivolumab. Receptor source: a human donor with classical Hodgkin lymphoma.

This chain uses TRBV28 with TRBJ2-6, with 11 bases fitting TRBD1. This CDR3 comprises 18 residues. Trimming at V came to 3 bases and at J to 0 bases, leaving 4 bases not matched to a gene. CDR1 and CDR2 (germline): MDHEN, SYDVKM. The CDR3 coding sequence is TGTGCCAGCAGTTTTCTTGGGACAGGGGGCTCTGGGGCCAACGTCCTGACTTTC. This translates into CASSFLGTGGSGANVLTF.

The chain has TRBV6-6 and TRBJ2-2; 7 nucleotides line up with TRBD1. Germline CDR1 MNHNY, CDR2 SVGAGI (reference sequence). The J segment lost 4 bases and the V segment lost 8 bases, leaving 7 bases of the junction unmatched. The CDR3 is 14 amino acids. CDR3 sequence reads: CASVQGKSTGELFF. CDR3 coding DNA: TGTGCCAGCGTACAGGGGAAGAGCACCGGGGAGCTGTTTTTT.

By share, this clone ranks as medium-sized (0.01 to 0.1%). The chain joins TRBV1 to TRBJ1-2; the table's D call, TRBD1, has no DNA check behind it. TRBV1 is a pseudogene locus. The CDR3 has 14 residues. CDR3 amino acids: CTSSRGQGAGGYTF. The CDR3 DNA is TGCACCAGCAGCCGGGGACAGGGGGCGGGCGGCTACACCTTC.

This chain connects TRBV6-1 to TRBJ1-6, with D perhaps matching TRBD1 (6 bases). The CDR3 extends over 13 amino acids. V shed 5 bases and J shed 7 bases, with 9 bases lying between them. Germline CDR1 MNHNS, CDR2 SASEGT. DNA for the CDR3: TGTGCCAGCAGTCCAGGGGTGAATTCACCCCTCCACTTT. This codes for CASSPGVNSPLHF.

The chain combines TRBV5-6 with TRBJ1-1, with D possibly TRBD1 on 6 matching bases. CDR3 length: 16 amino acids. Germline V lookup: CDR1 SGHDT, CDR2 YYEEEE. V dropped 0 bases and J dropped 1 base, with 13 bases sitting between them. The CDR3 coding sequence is TGTGCCAGCAGCTTGGAGGGACAAGGGGAGAACACTGAAGCTTTCTTT. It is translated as CASSLEGQGENTEAFF.

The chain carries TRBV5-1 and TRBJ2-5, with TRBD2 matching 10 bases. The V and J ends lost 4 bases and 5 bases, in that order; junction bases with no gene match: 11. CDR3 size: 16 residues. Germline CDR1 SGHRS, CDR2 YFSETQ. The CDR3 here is CASSPPAGGAGETQYF. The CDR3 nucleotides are TGCGCCAGCAGCCCCCCAGCGGGAGGGGCAGGGGAGACCCAGTACTTC.

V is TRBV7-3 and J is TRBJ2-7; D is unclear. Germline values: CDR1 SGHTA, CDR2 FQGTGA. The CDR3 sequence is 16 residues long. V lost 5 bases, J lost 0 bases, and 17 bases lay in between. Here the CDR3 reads CASSLGLAVLSYEQYF. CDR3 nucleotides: TGTGCCAGCAGCCTCGGGCTGGCTGTACTCTCCTACGAGCAGTACTTC.

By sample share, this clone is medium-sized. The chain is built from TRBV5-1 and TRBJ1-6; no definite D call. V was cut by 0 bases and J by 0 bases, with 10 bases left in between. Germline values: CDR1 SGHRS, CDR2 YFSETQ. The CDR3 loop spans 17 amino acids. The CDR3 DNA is TGCGCCAGCAGCTTGGCCGGGCGAAGCTCCTATAATTCACCCCTCCACTTT. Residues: CASSLAGRSSYNSPLHF.

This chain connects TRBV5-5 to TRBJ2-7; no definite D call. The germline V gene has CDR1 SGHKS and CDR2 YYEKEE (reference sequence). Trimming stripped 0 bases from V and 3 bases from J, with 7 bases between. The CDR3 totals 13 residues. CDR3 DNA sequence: TGTGCCAGCAGCTTGGCAGCCCGCTACGAGCAGTACTTC. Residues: CASSLAARYEQYF.

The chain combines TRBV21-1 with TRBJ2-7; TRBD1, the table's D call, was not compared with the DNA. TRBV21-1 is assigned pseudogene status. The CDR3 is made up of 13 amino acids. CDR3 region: CASTTDASYEQYF. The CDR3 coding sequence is TGTGCCAGCACCACAGACGCATCCTACGAGCAGTACTTC.

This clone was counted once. For the CDR3, the DNA is TGTGCCTGGAGATCGGGGCAGGTGTATGGCTACACCTTC. Protein: CAWRSGQVYGYTF. The chain links TRBV30 to TRBJ1-2; weak D call: TRBD1 (5 bases). This CDR3 region has 13 residues. The germline V and J ends were trimmed by 3 bases and 5 bases, with 13 bases remaining between them. Germline assignment: CDR1 GTSNPN and CDR2 SVGIG (reference sequence).

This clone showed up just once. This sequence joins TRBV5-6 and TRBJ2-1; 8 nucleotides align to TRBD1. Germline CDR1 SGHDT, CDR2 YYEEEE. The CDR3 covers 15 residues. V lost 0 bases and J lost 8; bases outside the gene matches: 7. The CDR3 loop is CASSLGRQGFHEQFF. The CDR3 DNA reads TGTGCCAGCAGCTTGGGGAGACAGGGGTTCCATGAGCAGTTCTTC.

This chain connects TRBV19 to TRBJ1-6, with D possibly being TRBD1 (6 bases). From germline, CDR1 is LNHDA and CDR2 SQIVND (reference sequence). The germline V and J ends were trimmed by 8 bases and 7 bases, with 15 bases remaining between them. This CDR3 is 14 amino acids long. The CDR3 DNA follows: TGTGCCAGTGGTACAGGGAGAGGAAATTCACCCCTCCACTTT. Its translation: CASGTGRGNSPLHF. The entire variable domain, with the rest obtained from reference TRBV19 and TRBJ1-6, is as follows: DGGITQSPKYLFRKEGQNVTLSCEQNLNHDAMYWYRQDPGQGLRLIYYSQIVNDFQKGDIAEGYSVSREKKESFPLTVTSAQKNPTAFYLCASGTGRGNSPLHFGNGTRLTVT.

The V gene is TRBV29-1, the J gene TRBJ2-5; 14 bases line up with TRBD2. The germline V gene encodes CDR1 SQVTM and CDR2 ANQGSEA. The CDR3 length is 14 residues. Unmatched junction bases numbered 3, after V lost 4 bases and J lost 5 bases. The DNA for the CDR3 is TGCAGCGTTGGGACTAGCGGGGGGAGGGAGACCCAGTACTTC. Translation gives CSVGTSGGRETQYF.

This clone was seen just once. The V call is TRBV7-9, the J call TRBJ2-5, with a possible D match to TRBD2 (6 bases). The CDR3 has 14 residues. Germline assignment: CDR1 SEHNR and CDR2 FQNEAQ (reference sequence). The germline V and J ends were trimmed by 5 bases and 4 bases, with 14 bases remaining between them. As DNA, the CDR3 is TGTGCCAGCAGCCCCCCTACTAGCCCAGAGACCCAGTACTTC. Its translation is CASSPPTSPETQYF.

CDR3 nucleotide sequence: TGTGCCAGCAGTTCCTCAGGGACGGACTCTAACTATGGCTACACCTTC. Its protein product is CASSSSGTDSNYGYTF. The rearrangement joins TRBV28 to TRBJ1-2; possible D gene TRBD1, 5 bases. The CDR3 length is 16 residues. Trimming took 4 bases from V and 0 from J, leaving 15 bases between them. CDR1 is MDHEN, CDR2 SYDVKM, per germline.

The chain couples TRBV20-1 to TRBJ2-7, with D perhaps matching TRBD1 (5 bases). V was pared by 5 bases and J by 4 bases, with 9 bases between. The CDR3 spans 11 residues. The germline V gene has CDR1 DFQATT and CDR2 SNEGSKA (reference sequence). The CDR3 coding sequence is TGCAGTGCTTCCCCAGGGTACGAGCAGTACGTC. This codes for CSASPGYEQYV.

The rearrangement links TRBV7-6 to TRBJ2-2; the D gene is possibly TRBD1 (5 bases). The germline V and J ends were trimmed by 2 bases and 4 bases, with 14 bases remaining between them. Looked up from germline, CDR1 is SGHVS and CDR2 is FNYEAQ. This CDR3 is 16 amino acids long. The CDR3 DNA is TGTGCCAGCAGCTTACACCCGGCAGGGCCCACCGGGGAGCTGTTTTTT. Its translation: CASSLHPAGPTGELFF.

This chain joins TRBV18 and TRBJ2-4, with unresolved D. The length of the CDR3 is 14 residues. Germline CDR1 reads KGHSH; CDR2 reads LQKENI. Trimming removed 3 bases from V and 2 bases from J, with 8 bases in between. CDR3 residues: CASSPGIPKNIQYF. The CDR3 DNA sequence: TGTGCCAGCTCACCCGGCATTCCCAAAAACATTCAGTACTTC.

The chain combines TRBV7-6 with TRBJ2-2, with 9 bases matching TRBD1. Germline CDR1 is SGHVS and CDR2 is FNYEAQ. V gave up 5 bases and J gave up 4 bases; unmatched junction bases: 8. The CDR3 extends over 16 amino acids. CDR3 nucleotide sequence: TGTGCCAGCAGCCCGGGACAGGGATGGGGCACCGGGGAGCTGTTTTTT. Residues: CASSPGQGWGTGELFF. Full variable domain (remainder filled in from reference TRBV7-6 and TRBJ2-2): GAGVSQSPRYKVTKRGQDVALRCDPISGHVSLYWYRQALGQGPEFLTYFNYEAQQDKSGLPNDRFSAERPEGSISTLTIQRTEQRDSAMYRCASSPGQGWGTGELFFGEGSRLTVL.

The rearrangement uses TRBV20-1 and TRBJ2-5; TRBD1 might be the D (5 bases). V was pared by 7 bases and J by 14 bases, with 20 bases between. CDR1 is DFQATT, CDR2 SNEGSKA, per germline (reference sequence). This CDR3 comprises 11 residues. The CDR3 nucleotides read TGCAGTGTCCTCCGTCCGGCAGGGAATTACTTC. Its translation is CSVLRPAGNYF.

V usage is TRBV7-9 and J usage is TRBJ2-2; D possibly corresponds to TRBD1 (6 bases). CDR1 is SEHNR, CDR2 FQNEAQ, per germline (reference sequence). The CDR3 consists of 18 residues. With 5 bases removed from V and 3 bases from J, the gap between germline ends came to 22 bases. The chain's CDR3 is CASSPDRGYPEDTGELFF. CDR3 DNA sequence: TGTGCCAGCAGCCCAGATAGGGGGTATCCCGAGGACACCGGGGAGCTGTTTTTT.

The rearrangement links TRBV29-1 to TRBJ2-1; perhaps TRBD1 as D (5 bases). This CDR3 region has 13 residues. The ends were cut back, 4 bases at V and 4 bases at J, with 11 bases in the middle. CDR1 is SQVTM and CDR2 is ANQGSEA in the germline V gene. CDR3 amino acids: CSVAVTVYNEQFF. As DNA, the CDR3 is TGCAGCGTTGCGGTGACAGTTTACAATGAGCAGTTCTTC.

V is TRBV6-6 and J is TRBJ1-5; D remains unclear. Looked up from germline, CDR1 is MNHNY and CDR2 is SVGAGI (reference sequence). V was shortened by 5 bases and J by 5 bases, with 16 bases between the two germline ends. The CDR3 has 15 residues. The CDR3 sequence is CASSPKSRGDQPQHF. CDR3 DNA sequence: TGTGCCAGCAGTCCTAAAAGCCGGGGAGATCAGCCCCAGCATTTT.

DNA for the CDR3: TGTGCCAGTACTGGGGGAGGAATGAGCTCCTATAATTCACCCCTCCACTTT. Protein: CASTGGGMSSYNSPLHF. The rearrangement links TRBV19 to TRBJ1-6, with D maybe TRBD1 (5 bases). This CDR3 has 17 amino acids. Trimming left V 7 bases short and J 0 bases short, with 16 bases between. Germline CDR1 is LNHDA and CDR2 is SQIVND (reference sequence).